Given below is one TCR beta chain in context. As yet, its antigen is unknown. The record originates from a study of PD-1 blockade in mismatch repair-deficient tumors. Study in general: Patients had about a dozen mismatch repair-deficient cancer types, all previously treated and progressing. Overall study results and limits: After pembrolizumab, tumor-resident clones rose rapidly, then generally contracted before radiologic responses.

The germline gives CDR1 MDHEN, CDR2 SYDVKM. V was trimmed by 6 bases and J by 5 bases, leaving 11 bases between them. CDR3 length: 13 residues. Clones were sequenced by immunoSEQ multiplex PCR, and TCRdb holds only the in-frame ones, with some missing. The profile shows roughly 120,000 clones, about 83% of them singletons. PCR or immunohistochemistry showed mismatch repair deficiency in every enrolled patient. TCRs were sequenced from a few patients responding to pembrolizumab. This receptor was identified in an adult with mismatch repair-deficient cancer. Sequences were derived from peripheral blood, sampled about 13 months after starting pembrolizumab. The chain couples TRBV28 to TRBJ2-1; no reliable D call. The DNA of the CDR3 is TGTGCCAGCAGCTTAGCACTCCACAATGAGCAGTTCTTC. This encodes CASSLALHNEQFF.